Presented here are 8 T cell receptor beta chains from one specimen sequenced in a study of blood T cell repertoires in COVID-19 (dated by TCRdb to the early 2020s). The library was obtained by the immunoSEQ multiplex PCR assay. Drawn from immuneACCESS, this table holds only the in-frame rearrangements with V and J called that TCRdb kept. Clones are partly lost; checked studies trace under half to an unresolved V gene and leave the rest unexplained. A total of hundreds of thousands of clones appear in this sample, 90% to 95% of them only once. The biggest ten clones account for around 3.3% of the sample. The sample comprised peripheral blood. The receptors were sampled from a woman in her late teens or twenties who had recovered from COVID-19.

The rearrangement joins TRBV27 to TRBJ2-5; D might be TRBD2 (6 bases). Trimming stripped 3 bases from V and 2 bases from J, with 10 bases between. The CDR3 is 14 amino acids. Germline values: CDR1 MNHEY, CDR2 SMNVEV (reference sequence). The CDR3 is CASSFLARQETQYF. CDR3 coding DNA: TGTGCCAGCAGTTTCCTAGCGCGTCAAGAGACCCAGTACTTC.

V usage is TRBV19 and J usage is TRBJ1-1; 7 bases line up with TRBD1. Germline-derived CDR1 and CDR2 are LNHDA and SQIVND (reference sequence). Losses at the gene ends were 5 bases for V and 5 bases for J; bases not matched to a gene: 38. The CDR3 runs to 24 residues. The CDR3 loop is CASSDRWGGPGTVGPSRRNTEAFF. The CDR3 nucleotides read TGTGCCAGTAGTGATAGATGGGGTGGACCCGGGACAGTAGGCCCAAGTAGAAGGAATACTGAAGCTTTCTTT.

The gene calls are TRBV4-3 and TRBJ2-1, with 10 positions matching TRBD1. V lost 0 bases to trimming and J lost 9 bases; unmatched junction nucleotides: 8. The CDR3 consists of 16 residues. Germline V CDR1 and CDR2: LGHNA, YSLEER. The CDR3: CASSQDLGTGAGEQFF. CDR3 nucleotide sequence: TGCGCCAGCAGCCAAGATCTGGGGACAGGGGCGGGTGAGCAGTTCTTC.

This clone was seen only a few times. This chain uses TRBV15 with TRBJ1-5; possible D gene TRBD1, 6 bases. Germline V CDR1 and CDR2: LNHNV, YYDKDF (reference sequence). The CDR3 has 15 amino acids. V was clipped by 4 bases and J by 2 bases, with 12 bases between them. The CDR3: CATSKSDRRNQPQHF. CDR3 DNA: TGTGCCACCAGCAAATCGGACAGACGCAATCAGCCCCAGCATTTT.

This chain links TRBV24-1 with TRBJ2-1, with 15 nucleotides matching TRBD2. This CDR3 has 17 amino acids. Per the germline V gene, CDR1 is KGHDR and CDR2 is SFDVKD. With V trimmed by 5 bases and J by 5 bases, 6 bases remained unmatched. Written as DNA, the CDR3 is TGTGCCACCAGTGGCCTGGGACTAGCGGGAGGACACAATGAGCAGTTCTTC. This encodes CATSGLGLAGGHNEQFF.

This clone was detected once. The chain is built from TRBV18 and TRBJ1-1, with D possibly TRBD1 on 5 matching bases. The germline gives CDR1 KGHSH, CDR2 LQKENI. Trimming left V 5 bases short and J 5 bases short, with 15 bases between. There are 14 residues in the CDR3. The CDR3 DNA sequence: TGTGCCAGCTCATCGGGACGGGGGGGAACTGAAGCTTTCTTT. Translating gives CASSSGRGGTEAFF. The full variable domain, its missing parts supplied by reference TRBV18 and TRBJ1-1, is NAGVMQNPRHLVRRRGQEARLRCSPMKGHSHVYWYRQLPEEGLKFMVYLQKENIIDESGMPKERFSAEFPKEGPSILRIQQVVRGDSAAYFCASSSGRGGTEAFFGQGTRLTVV.

This chain joins TRBV30 and TRBJ2-5; 7 nucleotides match TRBD2. CDR3 size: 12 residues. Per germline, CDR1 GTSNPN and CDR2 SVGIG (reference sequence). Unmatched junction bases numbered 2, after V lost 3 bases and J lost 4 bases. As DNA, the CDR3 is TGTGCCTGGAGGGGACTACGAGAGACCCAGTACTTC. It specifies CAWRGLRETQYF.

V is TRBV30 and J is TRBJ2-7, with 7 bases that match TRBD2. Trimming cost V 0 bases and J 3 bases; bases outside gene matches: 5. Per the germline V gene, CDR1 is GTSNPN and CDR2 is SVGIG (reference sequence). The CDR3 contains 14 residues. The CDR3 region has the DNA TGTGCCTGGAGTGTAAGGCGGGAGATCTACGAGCAGTACGTC. Translating gives CAWSVRREIYEQYV.